This T cell receptor (beta chain) was found in a study of OX40 agonist ivuxolimab in advanced cancers. Generated by immunoSEQ multiplex PCR, the TCRdb table keeps only in-frame clones and is missing some. The profile shows some 63,000 clones, 85% to 90% of them singletons. V was pared by 2 bases and J by 2 bases, with 10 bases between. The CDR3 length is 14 residues. Germline lookup yields CDR1 MNHEY and CDR2 SMNVEV (reference sequence). The chain recombines TRBV27 with TRBJ2-7, with no clear D. This receptor was obtained from an adult with an advanced solid tumor such as melanoma, head and neck, liver or kidney cancer. The specimen comprised CD4+ or CD8+ T cells sorted from blood, sampled in a trial of the OX40 agonist ivuxolimab. In DNA form, the CDR3 reads TGTGCCAGCAGTTTAGTCAGGATGGCCTACGAGCAGTACTTC. It yields the protein CASSLVRMAYEQYF.